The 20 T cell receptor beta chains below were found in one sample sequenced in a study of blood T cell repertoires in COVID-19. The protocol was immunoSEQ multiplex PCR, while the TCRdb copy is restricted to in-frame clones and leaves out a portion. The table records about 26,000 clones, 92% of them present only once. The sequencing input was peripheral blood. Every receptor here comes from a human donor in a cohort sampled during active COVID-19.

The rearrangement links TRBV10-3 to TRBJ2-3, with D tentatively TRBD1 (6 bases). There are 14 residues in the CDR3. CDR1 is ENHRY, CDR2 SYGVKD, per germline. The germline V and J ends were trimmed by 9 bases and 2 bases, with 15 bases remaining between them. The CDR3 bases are TGTGCCATTAGGATGGACAGCACCACAGATACGCAGTATTTT. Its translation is CAIRMDSTTDTQYF.

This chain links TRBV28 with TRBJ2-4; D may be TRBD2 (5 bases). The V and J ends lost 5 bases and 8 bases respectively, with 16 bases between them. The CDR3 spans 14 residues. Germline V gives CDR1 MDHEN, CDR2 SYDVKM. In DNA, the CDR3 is TGTGCCAGCAGTATCGGAGGCCGCCAAGACATTCAGTACTTC. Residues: CASSIGGRQDIQYF.

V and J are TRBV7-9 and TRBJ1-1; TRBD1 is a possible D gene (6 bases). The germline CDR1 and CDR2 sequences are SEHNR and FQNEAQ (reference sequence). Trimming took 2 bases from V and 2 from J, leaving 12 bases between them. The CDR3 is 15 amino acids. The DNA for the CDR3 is TGTGCCAGCAGCTTACGGGACACCCCTAACACTGAAGCTTTCTTT. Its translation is CASSLRDTPNTEAFF.

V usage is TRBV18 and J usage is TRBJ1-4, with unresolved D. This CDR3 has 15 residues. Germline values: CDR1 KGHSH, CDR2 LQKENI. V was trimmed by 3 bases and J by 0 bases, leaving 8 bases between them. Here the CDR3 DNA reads TGTGCCAGCTCACCCCCGACTGCAACTAATGAAAAACTGTTTTTT. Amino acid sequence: CASSPPTATNEKLFF.

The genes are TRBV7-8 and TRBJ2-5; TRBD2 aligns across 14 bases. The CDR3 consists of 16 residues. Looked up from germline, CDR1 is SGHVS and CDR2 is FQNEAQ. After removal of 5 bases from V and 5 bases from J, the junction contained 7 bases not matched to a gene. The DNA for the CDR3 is TGTGCCAGCAGCGAGCGACTAGCGGGGGGGATCGAGACCCAGTACTTC. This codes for CASSERLAGGIETQYF.

CDR3 nucleotides: TGTGCCAGCAGCCCCCGCGGGCCCGGGGAGCTGTTTTTT. The encoded protein is CASSPRGPGELFF. The rearrangement links TRBV9 to TRBJ2-2; D is perhaps TRBD2 (5 bases). The CDR3 length is 13 residues. Per germline, CDR1 SGDLS and CDR2 YYNGEE. With 4 bases removed from V and 6 bases from J, the gap between germline ends came to 10 bases.

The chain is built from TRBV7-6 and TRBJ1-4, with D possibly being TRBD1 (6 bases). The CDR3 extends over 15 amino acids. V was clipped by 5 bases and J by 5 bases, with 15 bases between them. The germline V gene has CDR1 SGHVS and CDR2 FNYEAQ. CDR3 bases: TGTGCCAGCAGCCAAGGGGGAGGGGGGAATGAAAAACTGTTTTTT. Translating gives CASSQGGGGNEKLFF. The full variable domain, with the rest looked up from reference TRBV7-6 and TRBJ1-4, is GAGVSQSPRYKVTKRGQDVALRCDPISGHVSLYWYRQALGQGPEFLTYFNYEAQQDKSGLPNDRFSAERPEGSISTLTIQRTEQRDSAMYRCASSQGGGGNEKLFFGSGTQLSVL.

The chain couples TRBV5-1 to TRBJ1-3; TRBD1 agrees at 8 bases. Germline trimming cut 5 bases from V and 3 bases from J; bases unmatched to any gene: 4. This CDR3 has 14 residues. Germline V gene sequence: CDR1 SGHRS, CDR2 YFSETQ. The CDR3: CASSPDRDGNTIYF. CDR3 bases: TGCGCCAGCAGTCCGGACAGGGATGGAAACACCATATATTTT.

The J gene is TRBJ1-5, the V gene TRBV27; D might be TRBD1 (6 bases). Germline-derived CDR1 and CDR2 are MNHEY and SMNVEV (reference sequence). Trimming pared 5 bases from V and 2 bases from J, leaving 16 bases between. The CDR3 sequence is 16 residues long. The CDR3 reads CASSIFWGLGNQPQHF. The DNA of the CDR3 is TGTGCCAGCAGTATCTTTTGGGGGCTGGGCAATCAGCCCCAGCATTTT.

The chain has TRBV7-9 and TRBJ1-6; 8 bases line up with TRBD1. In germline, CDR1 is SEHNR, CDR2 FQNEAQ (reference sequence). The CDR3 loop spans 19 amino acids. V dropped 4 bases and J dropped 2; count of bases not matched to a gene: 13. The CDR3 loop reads CASSSGGETGVAYNSPLHF. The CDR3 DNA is TGTGCCAGCAGCTCAGGGGGGGAGACAGGGGTAGCCTATAATTCACCCCTCCACTTT.

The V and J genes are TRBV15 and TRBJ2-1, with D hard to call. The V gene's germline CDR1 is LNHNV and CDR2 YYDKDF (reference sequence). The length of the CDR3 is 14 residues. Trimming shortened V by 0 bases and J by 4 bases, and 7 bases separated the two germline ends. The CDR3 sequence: CATSRESGYNEQFF. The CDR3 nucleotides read TGTGCCACCAGCAGAGAGTCCGGGTACAATGAGCAGTTCTTC.

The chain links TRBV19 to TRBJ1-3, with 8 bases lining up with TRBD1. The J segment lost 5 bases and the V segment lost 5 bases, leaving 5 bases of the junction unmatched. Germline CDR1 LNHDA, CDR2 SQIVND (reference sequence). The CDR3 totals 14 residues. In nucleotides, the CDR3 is TGTGCCAGTAGTCCAGGACAGGGAAGAAACACCATATATTTT. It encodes CASSPGQGRNTIYF.

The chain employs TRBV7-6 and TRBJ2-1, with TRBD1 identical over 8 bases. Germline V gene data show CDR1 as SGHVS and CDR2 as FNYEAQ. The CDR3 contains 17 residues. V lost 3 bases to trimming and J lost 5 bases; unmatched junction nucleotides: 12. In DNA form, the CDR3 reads TGTGCCAGCAGCTTGGCAGGGGGCAGGCGTGTAAACAATGAGCAGTTCTTC. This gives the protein CASSLAGGRRVNNEQFF.

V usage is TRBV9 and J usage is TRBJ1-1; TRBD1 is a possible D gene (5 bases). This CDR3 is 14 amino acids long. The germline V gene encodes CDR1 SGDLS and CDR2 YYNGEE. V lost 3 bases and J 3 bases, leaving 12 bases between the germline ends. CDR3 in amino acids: CASSAIEGDTEAFF. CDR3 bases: TGTGCCAGCAGCGCCATCGAAGGGGACACTGAAGCTTTCTTT. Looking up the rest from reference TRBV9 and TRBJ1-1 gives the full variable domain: DSGVTQTPKHLITATGQRVTLRCSPRSGDLSVYWYQQSLDQGLQFLIQYYNGEERAKGNILERFSAQQFPDLHSELNLSSLELGDSALYFCASSAIEGDTEAFFGQGTRLTVV.

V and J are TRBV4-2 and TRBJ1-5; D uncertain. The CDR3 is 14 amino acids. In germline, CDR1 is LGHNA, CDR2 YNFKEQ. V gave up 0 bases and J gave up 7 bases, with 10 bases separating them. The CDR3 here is CASSQDNRGQPQHF. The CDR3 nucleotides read TGTGCCAGCAGCCAAGATAACCGGGGACAGCCCCAGCATTTT.

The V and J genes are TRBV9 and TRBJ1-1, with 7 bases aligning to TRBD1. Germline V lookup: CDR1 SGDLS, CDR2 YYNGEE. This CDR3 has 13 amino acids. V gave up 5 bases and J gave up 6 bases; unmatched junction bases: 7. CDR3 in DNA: TGTGCCAGCAGGGAGACAGGGAAGGCTGAAGCTTTCTTT. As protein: CASRETGKAEAFF.

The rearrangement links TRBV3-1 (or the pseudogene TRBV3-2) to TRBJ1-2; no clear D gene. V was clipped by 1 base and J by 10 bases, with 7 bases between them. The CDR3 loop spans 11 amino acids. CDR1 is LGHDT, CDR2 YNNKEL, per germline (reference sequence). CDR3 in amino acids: CASSQGRAYTF. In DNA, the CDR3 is TGTGCCAGCAGCCAAGGGCGGGCCTACACCTTC.

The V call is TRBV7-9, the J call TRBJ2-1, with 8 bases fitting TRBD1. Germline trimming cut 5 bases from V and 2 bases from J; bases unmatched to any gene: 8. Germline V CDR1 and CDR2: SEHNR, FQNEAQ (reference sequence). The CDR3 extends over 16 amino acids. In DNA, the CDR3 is TGTGCCAGCAGCCGAGGGACAGGTGAAACCTACAATGAGCAGTTCTTC. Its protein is CASSRGTGETYNEQFF.

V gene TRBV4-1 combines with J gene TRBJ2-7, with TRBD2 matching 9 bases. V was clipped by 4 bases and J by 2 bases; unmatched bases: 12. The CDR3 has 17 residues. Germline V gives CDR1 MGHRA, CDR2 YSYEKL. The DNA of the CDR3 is TGCGCCAGCAGCCCCGGGGAGGGGCTAGCGGGGACCTACGAGCAGTACGTC. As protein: CASSPGEGLAGTYEQYV.

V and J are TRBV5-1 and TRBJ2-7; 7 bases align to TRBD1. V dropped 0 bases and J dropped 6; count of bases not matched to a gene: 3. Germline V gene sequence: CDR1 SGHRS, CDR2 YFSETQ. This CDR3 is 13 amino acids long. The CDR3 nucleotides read TGCGCCAGCAGCTTGGTGACAGGGTTCGAGCAGTACTTC. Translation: CASSLVTGFEQYF. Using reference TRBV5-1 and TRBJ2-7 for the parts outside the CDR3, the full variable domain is KAGVTQTPRYLIKTRGQQVTLSCSPISGHRSVSWYQQTPGQGLQFLFEYFSETQRNKGNFPGRFSGRQFSNSRSEMNVSTLELGDSALYLCASSLVTGFEQYFGPGTRLTVT.